Listed below are T cell receptor beta chains from one sample, sequenced in a study of neurological immune-mediated disorders. TCRdb re-called the 5' RACE reads through MiXCR, storing one row per CDR3 protein. The table has some 68,000 distinct CDR3 sequences, roughly 15% seen once. The sequencing input was PBMCs. The receptors derive from a female donor with HTLV-1-associated myelopathy (HAM/TSP). CDR3s leave out the opening cysteine and the closing phenylalanine or tryptophan. The order of the fields is CDR3 protein, V gene, J gene.

ASRPGKRDIQY	TRBV28	TRBJ2-4
ASSRSWTGGVYGYT	TRBV4-1	TRBJ1-2
SVDGGGDYEQY	TRBV29-1	TRBJ2-7
AISLDSRSYEQY	TRBV10-3	TRBJ2-7
ASSLGTATNEQF	TRBV5-1	TRBJ2-1
ASSGLAGGQEQF	TRBV2	TRBJ2-1
ASSLGSHRGGPNTGELF	TRBV5-1	TRBJ2-2
ASSLGQGGYT	TRBV12-3/TRBV12-4	TRBJ1-2
ASSPDRAGELF	TRBV7-9	TRBJ2-2
SARDGTGEVNTEAF	TRBV20-1	TRBJ1-1
ASSQGLSLEAF	TRBV3-1	TRBJ1-1
ASSPSGANTGELF	TRBV28	TRBJ2-2
ASRPTPGAKNTGELF	TRBV5-1	TRBJ2-2
SARDNRGGEKTQY	TRBV20-1	TRBJ2-5
ATSRHTQETQY	TRBV24-1	TRBJ2-5
ASSLREISGANVLT	TRBV5-1	TRBJ2-6
ASSLGQASEQY	TRBV12-3/TRBV12-4	TRBJ2-7
ASSYGRQGYEQY	TRBV6-5	TRBJ2-7
ASSRLMAEAF	TRBV7-9	TRBJ1-1
ATRLAGEYNEQF	TRBV10-3	TRBJ2-1
SASWGAGTDTQY	TRBV20-1	TRBJ2-3
ASSLFQGEGYEQF	TRBV5-1	TRBJ2-1
ASIRGLGRAGELF	TRBV12-3/TRBV12-4	TRBJ2-2
ASSRQGTNEKLF	TRBV18	TRBJ1-4
AISLLSGGTGELF	TRBV10-3	TRBJ2-2
ASSSARSSGGAADTQY	TRBV5-1	TRBJ2-3
SAITSTGNEKLF	TRBV20-1	TRBJ1-4
SAGGGGSYNEQF	TRBV20-1	TRBJ2-1
ASSLPIQGQGLSYEQY	TRBV7-8	TRBJ2-7
ASSLEGAGPPNQPRD	TRBV7-2	TRBJ1-5
ATSRDLRGNEKLF	TRBV15	TRBJ1-4
ASTRGLLNEQF	TRBV9	TRBJ2-1
ASSLQGDTGELF	TRBV5-5	TRBJ2-2
ASSPGTVSYNEQF	TRBV5-1	TRBJ2-1
ASSHHRLAGGGEQF	TRBV3-1	TRBJ2-1
ASSFGIQGLRGGYT	TRBV28	TRBJ1-2
ASSQRGQPYEQY	TRBV4-1	TRBJ2-7
SARDQTGKAEAF	TRBV20-1	TRBJ1-1
ASRRQGNYGYT	TRBV13	TRBJ1-2
SVERPTGGENTIY	TRBV29-1	TRBJ1-3
VSSPSRTGSYNEQF	TRBV18	TRBJ2-1
AIRTPTELF	TRBV10-3	TRBJ2-2
ASSAFSGGGAYEQY	TRBV5-1	TRBJ2-7
ASSSWTGGEQF	TRBV28	TRBJ2-1
AIRDRRRALEDTGELF	TRBV10-3	TRBJ2-2
ASSPTSGGGNEQF	TRBV11-2	TRBJ2-1
SARPVPGTGELF	TRBV20-1	TRBJ2-2
ASSLRDRETQY	TRBV12-3/TRBV12-4	TRBJ2-5
SATITNTGELF	TRBV20-1	TRBJ2-2